Below, one T cell receptor beta chain is given with its context. The clone's antigen remains unknown. Base quality data are lacking; no much larger clone is found one base away. The data belong to a study of blood T cell repertoires in COVID-19 (dated by TCRdb to 2020 to 2022). Concerning the study at large: Samples covering the acute and convalescent phases of COVID-19 were provided by collaborators in the United States, Italy and Spain. The material from the prospective study consisted of cDNA or gDNA derived from T cells, B-cell-depleted T cells, or PBMCs. Subjects who had been exposed to COVID-19, were actively infected with it, or had recovered from it provided the deeply sampled blood TCRbeta repertoires that made up the dataset. The repertoires were released in a freely available public database intended as a resource for research on the immune response to SARS-CoV-2. Samples came from the ongoing ImmuneRACE study (first 160 participants) plus 1,254 subjects from 6 global collaborators. The sample metadata nearly always contained a de-identified subject ID, COVID-19 status, age in years and sex. HLA class I and class II types, where available, came from metadata supplied by the sample provider rather than from assay-based typing. Broad study findings and their caveats: Clinical and demographic metadata were provided uncurated, with the amount varying by source and participant.

One collaborating source in Seattle enrolled patients during active infection and followed them longitudinally through the course of disease. Each collaborating institution followed its own protocols to collect whole blood in K2EDTA tubes. For TCRbeta analysis, collaborators shipped samples as frozen whole blood, isolated PBMCs, or DNA extracted from either of those sample types. The immunoSEQ Assay, a bias-controlled multiplex PCR, was used to amplify TCRbeta CDR3 regions from genomic DNA. Per the source publication's procedure: Within the assay, amplification of reference gene primers was used to estimate how many nucleated cells each sample contained. Sequence reads were collapsed and filtered to measure the absolute abundance of every unique TCRbeta CDR3 rearrangement. Productive Simpson clonality was computed per sample as the square root of Simpson's diversity index over productive rearrangements. Imported from immuneACCESS, the table was reduced by TCRdb to in-frame sequences with V and J called. These copies leave out some clones; in studies compared against another copy, an unresolved V gene accounts for under half, and the cause of the remainder is not known. That table furnishes V, J and clone size, whereas the DNA furnished D and trimming. The sample table holds over 100,000 clones, of which around 89% were seen once. Less than 4.5% of the sample is held by the ten biggest clonotypes.

Sequenced material: peripheral blood. This sequence originates from a man aged 55 to 70 with COVID-19, enrolled during active disease.

CDR3 reads: CASSQGQANTEAFF. The sequenced DNA is TGTGCCAGCAGCCAAGGACAGGCGAACACTGAAGCTTTCTTT. The rearranged chain carries TRBV3-1 (or the pseudogene TRBV3-2) and TRBJ1-1, with TRBD1 tentatively as D gene (6 bases match). The CDR3 numbers 14 residues from cysteine through phenylalanine. Only the CDR3 part of the read is kept: 42 bases, read in frame from the first base. V and J are truncated by 1 base and 1 base respectively, leaving an intervening sequence of 7 bases. Based on the germline V gene (reference sequence), the CDR1 and CDR2 sequences are LGHDT and YNNKEL.